This TCR beta chain came from a study of blood T cell repertoires in COVID-19. V was clipped by 0 bases and J by 6 bases, with 18 bases between them. This CDR3 contains 16 residues. Germline V CDR1 and CDR2: LNHNV, YYDKDF (reference sequence). This table comes from immunoSEQ multiplex PCR, and its TCRdb copy is limited to in-frame clones, with some not included. The repertoire holds approximately 250,000 clones, roughly 80% seen once, with 5% to 7% in the top ten. Only one count was recorded for this clone. The source material was peripheral blood. This chain links TRBV15 with TRBJ2-7; the D gene is possibly TRBD1 (6 bases). The receptor's source is an older woman with active or convalescent COVID-19. The DNA for the CDR3 is TGTGCCACCAGCAGAGATCCAGGGACAAGAGAGAGCGAGCAGTACTTC. Residues: CATSRDPGTRESEQYF.